These 4 T cell receptor beta chains were sequenced from one sample in a study of T cell repertoires in cytomegalovirus infection. TCRdb passed the reads through MiXCR, listing each CDR3 protein once. Here the sample spans roughly 990,000 distinct CDR3 sequences, under 40% being singletons. No cognate antigen is known for these TCRs. The sample was cultured CD8+ T cells from PBMCs, taken from culture after CMV antigen stimulation. Source of these receptors: a human donor in good health (CMV status not recorded). Some clones in this sample may be carry-over from other donors' samples.

This clonotype was observed a handful of times. The chain links TRBV7-6 to TRBJ1-4; no definite D call. There are 13 residues in the CDR3. V lost 0 bases and J 5 bases, leaving 4 bases between the germline ends. Germline V gene lookup returns CDR1 SGHVS and CDR2 FNYEAQ. CDR3 sequence reads: CASSLAENEKLFF. The CDR3, as DNA: TGTGCCAGCAGCTTAGCTGAGAATGAAAAACTGTTTTTT.

V and J are TRBV12-5 and TRBJ2-3; tentatively, D is TRBD1 or TRBD2 (5 bases each). CDR1 and CDR2 from the germline V gene are LGHNT and FRNRAP. CDR3 length: 16 amino acids. V was trimmed by 6 bases and J by 0 bases, leaving 16 bases between them. CDR3 protein: CASGLRGVVSTDTQYF. The CDR3 nucleotides are TGTGCTAGTGGCCTCCGAGGGGTCGTGAGCACAGATACGCAGTATTTT.

The CDR3 nucleotides read TGTGCTAGTGGTCGGACAGGGAAACCGGAGACCCAGTACTTC. It codes for CASGRTGKPETQYF. V is TRBV12-5 and J is TRBJ2-5, with 8 bases identical to TRBD1. The junction had 7 bases not matched to a gene; V was cut back by 5 bases and J by 5 bases. The CDR3 spans 14 residues. Germline CDR1 LGHNT, CDR2 FRNRAP. Based on the CDR3 plus reference TRBV12-5 and TRBJ2-5, the full variable domain is DARVTQTPRHKVTEMGQEVTMRCQPILGHNTVFWYRQTMMQGLELLAYFRNRAPLDDSGMPKDRFSAEMPDATLATLKIQPSEPRDSAVYFCASGRTGKPETQYFGPGTRLLVL.

This clonotype has just a few counts. CDR3 sequence reads: CASSESSSGSYNEQFF. In DNA form, the CDR3 reads TGCGCCAGCAGTGAGTCTAGTAGCGGTTCCTACAATGAGCAGTTCTTC. The J gene is TRBJ2-1, the V gene TRBV10-2, with D perhaps TRBD2 (6 bases). This CDR3 region has 16 residues. The V gene lost 0 bases and the J gene lost 1 base, with 10 bases spanning the gap. Germline values: CDR1 WSHSY, CDR2 SAAADI.